In this sample, the clone carrying this TCR beta chain turned up a few times. The target antigen is unknown. This sample was taken from a study of cytomegalovirus exposure and HLA in healthy donors. Overall study: In an earlier analysis, 117 million unique TCR beta sequences were found from 150 million to 200 million T cells.

The CDR3 totals 16 residues. Germline CDR1 MNHNY, CDR2 SVGAGI (reference sequence). Trimming took 5 bases from V and 2 from J; bases not matched to a gene: 7. A multiplex PCR was run with 60 Vbeta primers and 13 Jbeta primers. The table came from immunoSEQ multiplex PCR; TCRdb's copy has only in-frame clones and leaves some out. Of about 200,000 clones listed, roughly 80% were seen once; the top ten hold 1.5% to 2%. The study's findings and limits: In a later analysis, at a false discovery rate of 0.05, 17,000 or so TCR beta sequences were associated with HLA alleles. In a later analysis, a missense DCLRE1C variant was linked to TCR beta V- and J-gene trimming.

The rearrangement uses TRBV6-6 and TRBJ1-5; 9 bases align to TRBD1. The sequencing input was PBMCs. The clonotype originates from a man aged 45 to 65 in good health and CMV-seronegative. The CDR3 DNA reads TGTGCCAGCAGTCTCGGGACAGGGTTAGGCAATCAGCCCCAGCATTTT. Its protein product is CASSLGTGLGNQPQHF.